The source of this T cell receptor beta chain is a study of blood T cell repertoires in COVID-19 (dated by TCRdb to 2018 to 2021). In terms of the full investigation: Samples from collaborators originated in the United States, Italy and Spain and spanned both the acute and convalescent phases of COVID-19. The material from the prospective study consisted of cDNA or gDNA derived from T cells, B-cell-depleted T cells, or PBMCs. The dataset comprised deeply sampled blood TCRbeta repertoires from subjects exposed to, actively infected with, or recovered from COVID-19. The repertoires were released in a freely available public database meant as a resource for research on the immune response to SARS-CoV-2. Samples were obtained from the ongoing ImmuneRACE study (first 160 participants) and from 1,254 subjects provided by 6 global collaborators. The sample metadata nearly always contained a de-identified subject ID, COVID-19 status, age in years and sex. Where available, HLA class I and class II types were obtained from metadata supplied by the sample provider rather than from assay-based typing. General findings and caveats noted by the study authors: Clinical and demographic metadata were provided uncurated, with the amount varying by source and participant.

Remarks on this clone: There is no known antigen for this receptor. Base qualities are missing; no much larger clone stands one base away.

The germline V gene (reference sequence) yields PRHDT for CDR1 and FYEKMQ for CDR2. The CDR3 has 12 amino acids, counting the end cysteine and phenylalanine. This entry keeps only the CDR3 DNA: 36 bases, framed from base 1. Trimming at the junction amounts to 5 bases on V and 6 bases on J, and the germline ends lie 8 bases apart. One collaborating source in Seattle enrolled patients while the patients were actively infected and followed the patients over time throughout the course of disease. Collaborating institutions collected whole blood in K2EDTA tubes following their own protocols. For TCRbeta analysis, collaborator samples were shipped as frozen whole blood, as isolated PBMCs, or as DNA extracted from either sample type. The immunoSEQ Assay, a bias-controlled multiplex PCR, was used to amplify TCRbeta CDR3 regions from genomic DNA. Per the authors' processing: The number of nucleated cells in each sample was estimated from the amplification of reference gene primers within the assay. To quantify the absolute abundance of each unique TCRbeta CDR3 rearrangement, sequence reads were collapsed and filtered. For each sample, productive Simpson clonality was calculated as the square root of Simpson's diversity index over productive rearrangements. TCRdb obtained this table from immuneACCESS and retained in-frame rearrangements with V and J assigned. These tables miss some clones; where compared with another copy, unresolved V genes account for less than half of the shortfall, and the remainder is unexplained. That table gives V, J and clone size, and the DNA gave D and trimming. The sample table shows roughly 200,000 clones, and about three quarters are seen once. The ten largest clones capture about an eighth of the sample.

This sequence originates from a woman over 75 with COVID-19, enrolled during active disease. This sequence uses TRBV13 and TRBJ2-1, with the D gene not confidently named. Sequenced material: peripheral blood. The sequenced DNA: TGTGCCAGCAGCGTCAGTCTCAATGAGCAGTTCTTC. Translated, it reads CASSVSLNEQFF.